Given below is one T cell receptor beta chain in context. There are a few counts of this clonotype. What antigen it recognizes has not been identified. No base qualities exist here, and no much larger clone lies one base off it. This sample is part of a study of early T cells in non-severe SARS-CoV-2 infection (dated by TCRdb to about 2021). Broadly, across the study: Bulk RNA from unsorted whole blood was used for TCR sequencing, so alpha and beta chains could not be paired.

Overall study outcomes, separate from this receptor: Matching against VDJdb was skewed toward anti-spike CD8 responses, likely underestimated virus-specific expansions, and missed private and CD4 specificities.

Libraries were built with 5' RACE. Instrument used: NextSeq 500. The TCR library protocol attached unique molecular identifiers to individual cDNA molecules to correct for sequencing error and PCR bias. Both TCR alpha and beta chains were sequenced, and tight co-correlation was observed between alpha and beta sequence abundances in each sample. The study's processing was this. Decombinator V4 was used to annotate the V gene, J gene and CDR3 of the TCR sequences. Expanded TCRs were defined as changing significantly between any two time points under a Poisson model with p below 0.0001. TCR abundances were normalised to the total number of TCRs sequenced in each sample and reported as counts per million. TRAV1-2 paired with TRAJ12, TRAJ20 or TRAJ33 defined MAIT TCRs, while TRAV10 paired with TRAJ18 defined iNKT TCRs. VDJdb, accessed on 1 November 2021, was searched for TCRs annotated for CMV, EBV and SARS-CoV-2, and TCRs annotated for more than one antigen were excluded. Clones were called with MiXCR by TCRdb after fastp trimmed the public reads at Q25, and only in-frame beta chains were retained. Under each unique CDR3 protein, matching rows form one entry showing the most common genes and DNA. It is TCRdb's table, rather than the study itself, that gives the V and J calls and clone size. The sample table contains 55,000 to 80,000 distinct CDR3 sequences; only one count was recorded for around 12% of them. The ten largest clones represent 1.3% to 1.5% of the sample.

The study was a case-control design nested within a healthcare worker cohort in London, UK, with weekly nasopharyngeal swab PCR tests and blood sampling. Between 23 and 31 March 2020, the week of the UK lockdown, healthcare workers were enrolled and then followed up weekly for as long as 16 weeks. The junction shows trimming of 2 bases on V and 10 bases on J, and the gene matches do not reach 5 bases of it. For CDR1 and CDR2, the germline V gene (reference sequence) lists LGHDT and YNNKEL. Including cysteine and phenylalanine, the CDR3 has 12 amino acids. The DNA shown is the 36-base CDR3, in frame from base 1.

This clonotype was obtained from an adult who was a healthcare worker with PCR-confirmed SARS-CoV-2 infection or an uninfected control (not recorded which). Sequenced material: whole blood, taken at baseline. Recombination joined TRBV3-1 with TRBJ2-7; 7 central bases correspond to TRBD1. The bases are TGTGCCAGCAGCCAACCCGGGACAGATCAGTACTTC. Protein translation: CASSQPGTDQYF.